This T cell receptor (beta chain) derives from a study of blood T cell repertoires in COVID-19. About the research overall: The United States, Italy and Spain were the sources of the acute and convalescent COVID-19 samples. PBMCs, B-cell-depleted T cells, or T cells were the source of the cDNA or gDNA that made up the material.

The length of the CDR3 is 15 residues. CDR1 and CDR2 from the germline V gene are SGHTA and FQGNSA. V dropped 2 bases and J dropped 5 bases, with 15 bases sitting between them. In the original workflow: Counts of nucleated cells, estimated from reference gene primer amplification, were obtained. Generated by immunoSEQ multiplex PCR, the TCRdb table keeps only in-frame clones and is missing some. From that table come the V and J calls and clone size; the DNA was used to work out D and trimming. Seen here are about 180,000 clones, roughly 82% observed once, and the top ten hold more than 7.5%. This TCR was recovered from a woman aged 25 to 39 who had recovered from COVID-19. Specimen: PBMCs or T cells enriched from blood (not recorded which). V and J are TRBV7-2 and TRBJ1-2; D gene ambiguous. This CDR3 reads CASSLSVGSNYGYTF. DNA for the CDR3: TGTGCCAGCAGCTTAAGCGTGGGGAGTAATTATGGCTACACCTTC.